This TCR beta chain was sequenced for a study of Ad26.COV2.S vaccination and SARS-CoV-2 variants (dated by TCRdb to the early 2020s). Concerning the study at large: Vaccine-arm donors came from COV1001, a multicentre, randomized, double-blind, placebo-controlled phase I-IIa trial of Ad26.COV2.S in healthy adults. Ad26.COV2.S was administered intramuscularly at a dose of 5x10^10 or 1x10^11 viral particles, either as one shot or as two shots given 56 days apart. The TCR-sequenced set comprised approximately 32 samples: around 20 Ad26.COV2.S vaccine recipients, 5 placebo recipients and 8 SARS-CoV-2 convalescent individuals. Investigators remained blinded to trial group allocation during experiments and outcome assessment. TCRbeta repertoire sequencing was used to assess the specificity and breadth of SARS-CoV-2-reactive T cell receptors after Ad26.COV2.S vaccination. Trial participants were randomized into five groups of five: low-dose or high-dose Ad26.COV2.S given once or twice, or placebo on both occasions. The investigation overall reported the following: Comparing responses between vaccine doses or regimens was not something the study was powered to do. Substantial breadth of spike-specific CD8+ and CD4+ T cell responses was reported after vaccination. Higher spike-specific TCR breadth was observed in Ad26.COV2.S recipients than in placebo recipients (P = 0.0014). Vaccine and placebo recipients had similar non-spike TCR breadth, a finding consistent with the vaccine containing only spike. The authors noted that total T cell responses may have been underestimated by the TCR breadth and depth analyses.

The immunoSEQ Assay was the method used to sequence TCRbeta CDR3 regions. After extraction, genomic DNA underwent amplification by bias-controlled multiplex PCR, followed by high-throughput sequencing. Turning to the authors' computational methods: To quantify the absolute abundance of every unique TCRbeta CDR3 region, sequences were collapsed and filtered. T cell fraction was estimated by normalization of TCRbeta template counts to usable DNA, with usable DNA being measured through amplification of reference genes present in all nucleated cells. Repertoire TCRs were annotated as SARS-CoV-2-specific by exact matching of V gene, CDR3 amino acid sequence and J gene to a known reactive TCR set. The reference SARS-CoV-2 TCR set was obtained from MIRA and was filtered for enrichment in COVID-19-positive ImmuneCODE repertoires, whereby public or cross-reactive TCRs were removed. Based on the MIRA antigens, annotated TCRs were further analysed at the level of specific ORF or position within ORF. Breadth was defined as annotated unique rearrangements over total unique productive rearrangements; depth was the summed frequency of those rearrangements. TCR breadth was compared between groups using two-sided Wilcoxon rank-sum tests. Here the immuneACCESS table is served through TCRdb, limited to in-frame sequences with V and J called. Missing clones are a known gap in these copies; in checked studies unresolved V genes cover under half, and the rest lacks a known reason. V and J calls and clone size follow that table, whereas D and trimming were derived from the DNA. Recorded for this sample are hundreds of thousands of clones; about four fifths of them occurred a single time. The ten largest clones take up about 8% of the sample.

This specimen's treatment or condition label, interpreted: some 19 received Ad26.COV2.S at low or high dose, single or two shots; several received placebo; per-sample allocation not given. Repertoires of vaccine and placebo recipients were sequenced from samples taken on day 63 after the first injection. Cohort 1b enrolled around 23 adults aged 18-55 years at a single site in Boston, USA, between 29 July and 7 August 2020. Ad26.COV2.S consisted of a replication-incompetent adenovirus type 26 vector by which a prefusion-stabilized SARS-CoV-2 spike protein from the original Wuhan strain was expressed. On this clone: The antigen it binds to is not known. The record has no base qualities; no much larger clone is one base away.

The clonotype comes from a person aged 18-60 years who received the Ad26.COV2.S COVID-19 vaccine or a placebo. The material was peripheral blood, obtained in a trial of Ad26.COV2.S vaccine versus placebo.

This receptor has the CDR3 CASSPKTGPPFEQYF. The DNA sequence is TGTGCCAGCAGCCCAAAGACAGGGCCGCCTTTCGAGCAGTACTTC. The rearrangement joined TRBV5-4 to TRBJ2-7, and 7 junction bases match TRBD1. Via the germline V gene (reference sequence), CDR1 is SGHNT and CDR2 YYREEE. Unmatched junction bases come to 13, with V trimmed by 4 bases and J by 6 bases. The CDR3 holds 15 amino acids from the cysteine to the phenylalanine. The kept DNA is CDR3 alone, 45 bases in frame from the first base. Beyond the CDR3, the reference TRBV5-4 and TRBJ2-7 genes provide the residues; the full variable domain reads: ETGVTQSPTHLIKTRGQQVTLRCSSQSGHNTVSWYQQALGQGPQFIFQYYREEENGRGNFPPRFSGLQFPNYSSELNVNALELDDSALYLCASSPKTGPPFEQYFGPGTRLTVT.